Each of the 23 T cell receptor beta chains below was sequenced from the same sample in a study of Siglec-9 on CD8 T cells in melanoma. Assay used: immunoSEQ multiplex PCR; TCRdb lists only in-frame clones, some missing. The data show approximately 35,000 clones, with around 81% seen just once and roughly 1.8% held by the top ten. Sequenced material: Siglec-9- CD8+ T cells sorted from blood. The receptors derive from a human donor in good health.

The chain is built from TRBV7-3 and TRBJ2-3, with D possibly matching TRBD2 (6 bases). V was pared by 2 bases and J by 3 bases, with 12 bases between. CDR1 and CDR2 (germline): SGHTA, FQGTGA. The CDR3 spans 15 residues. The CDR3 region has the DNA TGTGCCAGCAGCTTAGGGGGGAGAGTGACAGATACGCAGTATTTT. It yields the protein CASSLGGRVTDTQYF.

V gene TRBV10-3 combines with J gene TRBJ2-2; D unclear. The CDR3 extends over 14 amino acids. V gave up 0 bases and J gave up 4 bases, with 6 bases separating them. The germline CDR1 and CDR2 sequences are ENHRY and SYGVKD. The CDR3 sequence: CAISESTITGELFF. The CDR3 coding sequence is TGTGCCATCAGTGAGTCCACTATCACCGGGGAGCTGTTTTTT.

This clone occurred once. The chain combines TRBV27 with TRBJ2-1; D ambiguous. V lost 8 bases to trimming and J lost 2 bases, with 10 bases between them. Looked up from germline, CDR1 is MNHEY and CDR2 is SMNVEV (reference sequence). The CDR3 contains 13 residues. CDR3 nucleotide sequence: TGTGCCAGCGGACGGGCGCCCTACAATGAGCAGTTCTTC. Encoded protein: CASGRAPYNEQFF.

The chain has TRBV7-8 and TRBJ1-2, with D uncertain. Germline V gives CDR1 SGHVS, CDR2 FQNEAQ. V lost 5 bases, J lost 1 base, and 11 bases lay in between. The CDR3 runs to 14 residues. The CDR3 nucleotides are TGTGCCAGCAGCCTCCTCAATGATAACTATGGCTACACCTTC. It codes for CASSLLNDNYGYTF.

This chain links TRBV21-1 with TRBJ2-7. TRBV21-1 is a pseudogene segment. The CDR3 length is 14 residues. The CDR3, as DNA: TGTGCCAGCAGCAAAGCTAAGGGCCACTACGAGCAGTACTTC. Protein: CASSKAKGHYEQYF.

This clone was recorded only once. The chain links TRBV11-2 to TRBJ2-7; D unclear. The CDR3 spans 14 residues. The germline V gene has CDR1 SGHAT and CDR2 FQNNGV. Trimming stripped 2 bases from V and 1 base from J, with 9 bases between. CDR3: CASSLTGVSYEQYF. The CDR3 DNA is TGTGCCAGCAGCTTAACCGGCGTATCCTACGAGCAGTACTTC.

The CDR3: CASRTSGGEQFF. In DNA form, the CDR3 reads TGTGCCAGCAGAACTAGCGGGGGTGAGCAGTTCTTC. The chain uses TRBV11-2 and TRBJ2-1, with 11 nucleotides matching TRBD2. This CDR3 region has 12 residues. Germline loops: CDR1 SGHAT, CDR2 FQNNGV. Unmatched junction bases numbered 1, after V lost 6 bases and J lost 9 bases. The whole variable domain, filled in from reference TRBV11-2 and TRBJ2-1, reads EAGVAQSPRYKIIEKRQSVAFWCNPISGHATLYWYQQILGQGPKLLIQFQNNGVVDDSQLPKDRFSAERLKGVDSTLKIQPAKLEDSAVYLCASRTSGGEQFFGPGTRLTVL.

The chain joins TRBV21-1 to TRBJ1-4; the table's D call of TRBD1 was not tested on the DNA. TRBV21-1 is a pseudogene. This CDR3 is built from 16 residues. This chain's CDR3 is CASHKDRGSANEKLFF. The CDR3 nucleotides are TGTGCCAGCCACAAAGACAGGGGCTCGGCTAATGAAAAACTGTTTTTT.

The chain is built from TRBV7-3 and TRBJ2-2, with a tentative D call TRBD2 (6 bases). The CDR3 is made up of 15 amino acids. Trimming cost V 4 bases and J 5 bases, with 14 bases left between them. Germline values: CDR1 SGHTA, CDR2 FQGTGA. DNA of the CDR3: TGTGCCAGCAGCTACCAGGGAGGCACAACCGGGGAGCTGTTTTTT. This encodes CASSYQGGTTGELFF.

The rearrangement links TRBV5-5 to TRBJ2-7; 7 bases match TRBD1. The CDR3 contains 12 residues. With V trimmed by 4 bases and J by 6 bases, 4 bases remained unmatched. Germline CDR1 and CDR2: SGHKS and YYEKEE (reference sequence). CDR3 region: CASSPNRGEQYF. The DNA of the CDR3 is TGTGCCAGCAGCCCTAACAGGGGCGAGCAGTACTTC.

The chain carries TRBV18 and TRBJ1-2, with 7 bases lining up with TRBD1. This CDR3 spans 13 amino acids. Germline CDR1 KGHSH, CDR2 LQKENI. Trimming at V came to 3 bases and at J to 8 bases, leaving 6 bases not matched to a gene. CDR3 in amino acids: CASSPLTGSGYTF. The CDR3, as DNA: TGTGCCAGCTCACCTCTGACAGGGAGCGGCTACACCTTC.

The CDR3 DNA sequence: TGTGCCAGCAGCAAAGAAGGCAACAACCGAGGGCTAGCCAAAAACATTCAGTACTTC. Translation gives CASSKEGNNRGLAKNIQYF. The V and J genes are TRBV21-1 and TRBJ2-4; the listed D gene, TRBD2, was not tested against the DNA. TRBV21-1 is given as a pseudogene. This CDR3 is 19 amino acids long.

The chain is built from TRBV7-9 and TRBJ1-6; no definite D call. Germline values: CDR1 SEHNR, CDR2 FQNEAQ (reference sequence). The CDR3 extends over 14 amino acids. V was trimmed by 1 base and J by 7 bases, leaving 8 bases between them. The DNA of the CDR3 is TGTGCCAGCAGCTTAGGTCTGCGGAATTCACCCCTCCACTTT. Protein: CASSLGLRNSPLHF. Drawing the rest from reference TRBV7-9 and TRBJ1-6, the complete variable domain is DTGVSQNPRHKITKRGQNVTFRCDPISEHNRLYWYRQTLGQGPEFLTYFQNEAQLEKSRLLSDRFSAERPKGSFSTLEIQRTEQGDSAMYLCASSLGLRNSPLHFGNGTRLTVT.

In its sample, this clone was seen once. The rearrangement uses TRBV4-1 and TRBJ2-3; 11 bases are a match to TRBD1. CDR1 and CDR2 (germline): MGHRA, YSYEKL. Trimming removed 4 bases from V and 2 bases from J; junction bases left unmatched: 5. This CDR3 comprises 16 residues. CDR3 amino acids: CASSPIGQGATDTQYF. In nucleotides, the CDR3 is TGCGCCAGCAGCCCCATAGGACAGGGGGCCACAGATACGCAGTATTTT.

This chain connects TRBV6-1 to TRBJ2-7; maybe TRBD1 (6 bases). The CDR3 runs 14 residues. Germline assignment: CDR1 MNHNS and CDR2 SASEGT. The germline V and J ends were trimmed by 2 bases and 6 bases, with 14 bases remaining between them. The CDR3 nucleotides are TGTGCCAGCAGTGAATTAGGAACAGGGCGCGAGCAGTACTTC. Translating gives CASSELGTGREQYF.

V usage is TRBV7-8 and J usage is TRBJ1-2, with D perhaps TRBD1 (5 bases). CDR1 and CDR2 from the germline V gene are SGHVS and FQNEAQ. The V gene lost 5 bases and the J gene lost 3 bases, with 10 bases spanning the gap. The CDR3 spans 13 residues. CDR3 nucleotides: TGTGCCAGCAGCCCCCGGGGCCACTATGGCTACACCTTC. Its protein is CASSPRGHYGYTF.

V is TRBV7-8 and J is TRBJ1-2; weak D call: TRBD1 (6 bases). CDR3 length equals 14 residues. V lost 5 bases and J lost 3, with 13 bases in between. Germline CDR1 reads SGHVS; CDR2 reads FQNEAQ. The CDR3 reads CASSSPGEDYGYTF. The CDR3 bases are TGTGCCAGCAGCAGTCCAGGGGAGGACTATGGCTACACCTTC.

The V and J genes are TRBV6-6 and TRBJ2-1; maybe TRBD2 (6 bases). Per the germline V gene, CDR1 is MNHNY and CDR2 is SVGAGI (reference sequence). V lost 7 bases, J lost 5 bases, and 15 bases lay in between. The CDR3 consists of 14 residues. CDR3 residues: CASTSRGSDNEQFF. CDR3 DNA sequence: TGTGCCAGCACCTCGCGGGGTTCGGACAATGAGCAGTTCTTC.

This chain joins TRBV9 and TRBJ2-6; D is tentatively TRBD1 or TRBD2 (6 bases each). V lost 0 bases and J lost 0, with 10 bases in between. CDR1 is SGDLS, CDR2 YYNGEE, per germline. The CDR3 sequence is 17 residues long. The CDR3 DNA follows: TGTGCCAGCAGCGTAGACAGGGACTTCTCTGGGGCCAACGTCCTGACTTTC. This encodes CASSVDRDFSGANVLTF.

The chain uses TRBV14 and TRBJ1-2, with unresolved D. The CDR3 covers 14 residues. V was shortened by 4 bases and J by 5 bases, with 14 bases between the two germline ends. The V gene's germline CDR1 is SGHDN and CDR2 FVKESK. CDR3 sequence reads: CASSLAPRGYGYTF. For the CDR3, the DNA is TGTGCCAGCAGCCTAGCCCCAAGAGGGTATGGCTACACCTTC.

The chain carries TRBV11-2 and TRBJ2-7, with 9 positions matching TRBD1. The CDR3 has 17 residues. V trimming: 2 bases; J trimming: 6 bases; junction bases outside the gene matches: 14. CDR1 and CDR2 from the germline V gene are SGHAT and FQNNGV. In DNA form, the CDR3 reads TGTGCCAGCAGCTTAATCCCCGGGACAGGGATTTTAAGCGAGCAGTACTTC. This sequence encodes CASSLIPGTGILSEQYF.

This clone was counted only a few times. The chain links TRBV6-4 to TRBJ2-3; D is undetermined. Germline V gene lookup returns CDR1 MRHNA and CDR2 SNTAGT. V lost 0 bases to trimming and J lost 2 bases, with 6 bases between them. CDR3 size: 14 residues. The CDR3 region is CASSDSSVTDTQYF. CDR3 DNA: TGTGCCAGCAGTGACTCAAGCGTCACAGATACGCAGTATTTT.

The chain couples TRBV30 to TRBJ1-2; D possibly corresponds to TRBD1 (6 bases). CDR1 and CDR2 from the germline V gene are GTSNPN and SVGIG (reference sequence). This CDR3 has 13 amino acids. V was shortened by 2 bases and J by 4 bases, with 11 bases between the two germline ends. CDR3 in amino acids: CAWSTGTTYGYTF. DNA for the CDR3: TGTGCCTGGAGTACCGGGACAACCTATGGCTACACCTTC.